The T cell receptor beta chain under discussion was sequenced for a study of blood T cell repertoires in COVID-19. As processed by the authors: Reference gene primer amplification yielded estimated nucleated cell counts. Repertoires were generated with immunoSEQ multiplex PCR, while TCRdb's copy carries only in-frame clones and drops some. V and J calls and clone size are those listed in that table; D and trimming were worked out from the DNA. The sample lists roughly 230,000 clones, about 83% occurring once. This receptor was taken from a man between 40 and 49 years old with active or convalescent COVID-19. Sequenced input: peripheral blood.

CDR3: CSVGRQWGEQYF. CDR3 nucleotides: TGCAGCGTTGGGAGGCAGTGGGGTGAGCAGTACTTC. The chain links TRBV29-1 to TRBJ2-7; D possibly corresponds to TRBD2 (5 bases). Germline-derived CDR1 and CDR2 are SQVTM and ANQGSEA. CDR3 size: 12 residues. V dropped 4 bases and J dropped 7 bases, with 14 bases sitting between them.